This T cell receptor (beta chain) was sequenced during a study of T cell responses to AZD1222 COVID-19 vaccine. Study conclusions and caveats: CD4 TCRs associated with vaccination spanned spike, dominating at 160-218 and 743-854. Within unmutated variant regions lay the reported targets of nearly half of spike-specific TCRs. Donors were largely white British and mainly female; clonal diversity was possibly underestimated. At baseline, seropositivity was found in only 5 to 7 AZD1222 recipients.

There are 15 residues in the CDR3. V was clipped by 4 bases and J by 6 bases; unmatched bases: 9. Germline assignment: CDR1 LGHDT and CDR2 YNNKEL (reference sequence). As for this clone: The antigen is not known.

The table came from immunoSEQ multiplex PCR; TCRdb's copy has only in-frame clones and leaves some out. The sample includes more than 140,000 clones, approximately 88% of them seen just once. This rearrangement joins TRBV3-1 (or the pseudogene TRBV3-2) to TRBJ2-4; the match to TRBD1 covers 7 bases. The source of this sequence is an adult in good health. The sequences come from peripheral blood, collected on day 0 of MenACWY control vaccination. CDR3 bases: TGTGCCAGCAGCCCAGGGGAGAACAGGGGAAACATTCAGTACTTC. Its protein is CASSPGENRGNIQYF.